This TCR beta chain was identified during a study of blood T cells in healthy people across ages. Overall study findings and caveats: Age showed a roughly linear inverse relationship with TCR beta diversity per million T cells. The authors considered diversity estimates from one million T cells to be underestimates.

The CDR3 loop spans 16 amino acids. CDR1 is MNHEY, CDR2 SMNVEV, per germline (reference sequence). A word on this clonotype: Its antigen is unidentified. At one end, the junction sequence differs from germline, possibly due to a read error.

It was with a sample-barcoded 5' primer and a J-beta primer mix that a second PCR of roughly 7 to 12 cycles was run. TCRdb ran MiXCR on the 5' RACE reads and lists one entry per CDR3 protein. Of about a million distinct CDR3 sequences listed, 45% to 60% are singletons. Peripheral blood from each donor was collected in a volume of ten milliliters. What was sequenced was blood. The TCR comes from a woman aged 55-69 years in good health. The rearrangement links TRBV27 to TRBJ2-3; D not certain. CDR3 loop: CTSSLYDTRVRDTQYF. CDR3 in DNA: TGTACCAGCAGTTTATACGACACACGGGTCCGGGATACGCAGTATTTT.